This paragraph reports one T cell receptor beta chain. Original analysis: Nucleated cell number was recorded as an estimate derived from reference gene primer amplification. The assay was immunoSEQ multiplex PCR, and TCRdb's table has in-frame clones only and misses some. The DNA was the basis for D and trimming; V, J and clone size are from that table. The repertoire includes approximately 190,000 clones, about 86% of them detected once, and roughly 14% sits in the top ten. The CDR3 length is 14 residues. Trimming took off 3 bases at V and 6 bases at J, with 12 bases between the two ends. Germline V lookup: CDR1 SNHLY, CDR2 FYNNEI. These data are taken from a study of blood T cell repertoires in COVID-19. Overall study context: Samples representing acute and convalescent COVID-19 were sourced from the United States, Italy and Spain. From T cells, B-cell-depleted T cells, or PBMCs came the material, which was cDNA or gDNA.

The rearrangement joins TRBV2 to TRBJ1-5, with D hard to call. This clonotype was obtained from a man aged 25-40 years with active or convalescent COVID-19. The sample comprised peripheral blood. The CDR3 sequence: CASSESQVGQPQHF. Written as DNA, the CDR3 is TGTGCCAGCAGTGAGTCGCAGGTCGGTCAGCCCCAGCATTTT.